What follows is one T cell receptor beta chain and its context. Sequencing was performed with immunoSEQ multiplex PCR; in TCRdb, only in-frame clones are kept and a portion is missing. This sample has some 500,000 clones, with around 96% found just once. This sample was included in a study of shared clonotypes between healthy human individuals. Study-wide context: Participating donors consisted of two women and a few men aged 18 to 49.

CDR1 is MNHNS, CDR2 SASEGT, per germline. V was cut by 3 bases and J by 6 bases, with 13 bases left in between. The CDR3 extends over 14 amino acids. Both subsets, CD45RA+ naive and CD45RA-negative memory, were split from the CD4+ cells. The sequence derives from a woman in her thirties in good health. The genes are TRBV6-1 and TRBJ2-3, with D possibly called TRBD1 or TRBD2 (5 bases each). The sample comprised naive CD4+ T cells sorted from blood. As for subset: CD45RA+ positively selected. DNA of the CDR3: TGTGCCAGCAGTGAGTCGGGGCCGGGTGATACGCAGTATTTT. Translation: CASSESGPGDTQYF.